A single sample gave rise to the 26 T cell receptor beta chains below, sequenced in a study of cytomegalovirus exposure and HLA in healthy donors. It was with 60 Vbeta and 13 Jbeta primers that the PCR ran. The table came from immunoSEQ multiplex PCR; TCRdb's copy has only in-frame clones and leaves some out. This sample has 160,000 or so clones, with over 80% found just once. The sample taken for sequencing was PBMCs. The source is a man aged 50 to 59 in good health and CMV-seropositive.

The rearrangement uses TRBV5-4 and TRBJ1-4, with TRBD1 matching 9 bases. CDR1 is SGHNT and CDR2 is YYREEE in the germline V gene (reference sequence). The CDR3 extends over 14 amino acids. V lost 4 bases, J lost 6 bases, and 4 bases stayed unmatched. DNA of the CDR3: TGTGCCAGCAGCACGGACAGGGGTGATGAAAAACTGTTTTTT. Its translation: CASSTDRGDEKLFF. Full variable domain (remainder filled in from reference TRBV5-4 and TRBJ1-4): ETGVTQSPTHLIKTRGQQVTLRCSSQSGHNTVSWYQQALGQGPQFIFQYYREEENGRGNFPPRFSGLQFPNYSSELNVNALELDDSALYLCASSTDRGDEKLFFGSGTQLSVL.

The table lists this clone with a count of one. This sequence joins TRBV28 and TRBJ2-2; 8 bases align to TRBD2. V lost 8 bases to trimming and J lost 5 bases; unmatched junction nucleotides: 4. The CDR3 totals 13 residues. Germline CDR1 is MDHEN and CDR2 is SYDVKM. The CDR3 is CASGAGGTGELFF. The DNA of the CDR3 is TGTGCCAGCGGGGCGGGGGGAACCGGGGAGCTGTTTTTT.

This chain connects TRBV27 to TRBJ2-7, with a weak D call TRBD1 (6 bases). Trimming pared 6 bases from V and 4 bases from J, leaving 7 bases between. This CDR3 comprises 11 residues. The germline CDR1 and CDR2 sequences are MNHEY and SMNVEV (reference sequence). The CDR3 DNA sequence: TGTGCCAGCAGAAGGGGGTACGAGCAGTACTTC. This translates into CASRRGYEQYF.

The V call is TRBV29-1, the J call TRBJ2-3, with D possibly matching TRBD2 (6 bases). Germline lookup yields CDR1 SQVTM and CDR2 ANQGSEA. The CDR3 runs to 13 residues. V lost 4 bases, J lost 2 bases, and 10 bases lay in between. The CDR3 nucleotides read TGCAGCGTTGTTGGCGGGGACACAGATACGCAGTATTTT. It codes for CSVVGGDTDTQYF.

The chain is built from TRBV19 and TRBJ1-1, with TRBD1 matching over 9 bases. The CDR3 consists of 14 residues. Germline V gene data show CDR1 as LNHDA and CDR2 as SQIVND (reference sequence). Trimming took 1 base from V and 5 from J; bases not matched to a gene: 2. The DNA of the CDR3 is TGTGCCAGTAGTATAGTGACAGGGGGGACTGAAGCTTTCTTT. Its translation is CASSIVTGGTEAFF.

J is TRBJ1-2 and V is TRBV30; 9 nucleotides match TRBD1. The trim removed 2 bases at V and 8 bases at J, leaving 9 bases unmatched. The CDR3 spans 14 residues. The germline V gene has CDR1 GTSNPN and CDR2 SVGIG (reference sequence). The CDR3 DNA follows: TGTGCCTGGAGTACCAAACAGGGGGCGCGAGGCTACACCTTC. Protein sequence: CAWSTKQGARGYTF.

Only a few counts were recorded for this clone. This rearrangement joins TRBV5-4 to TRBJ2-5, with 9 bases aligning to TRBD2. Looked up from germline, CDR1 is SGHNT and CDR2 is YYREEE (reference sequence). The CDR3 spans 16 residues. J lost 2 bases, V lost 4 bases, and 9 bases had no gene match. The CDR3 is CASSISAGGGQETQYF. The CDR3, as DNA: TGTGCCAGCAGCATCTCAGCGGGGGGTGGGCAAGAGACCCAGTACTTC.

The rearrangement joins TRBV5-5 to TRBJ2-5, with TRBD2 matching over 9 bases. Germline V gives CDR1 SGHKS, CDR2 YYEKEE (reference sequence). After removal of 0 bases from V and 5 bases from J, the junction contained 11 bases not matched to a gene. This CDR3 region has 17 residues. CDR3: CASSLAGSSGSGETQYF. DNA for the CDR3: TGTGCCAGCAGCTTGGCCGGGAGTAGCGGGAGTGGTGAGACCCAGTACTTC.

Comment on this clone: Different DNA sequences within this sample yield the same CDR3. V and J are TRBV5-1 and TRBJ2-7, with 8 bases aligning to TRBD1. The CDR3 runs to 14 residues. V shed 3 bases, J shed 1 base, and the junction held 3 bases outside the gene matches. CDR1 is SGHRS, CDR2 YFSETQ, per germline. The CDR3 coding sequence is TGCGCCAGCAGCTCCGGGACAGGATCCTACGAGCAGTACTTC. The encoded protein is CASSSGTGSYEQYF. Using reference TRBV5-1 and TRBJ2-7 for the parts outside the CDR3, the full variable domain is KAGVTQTPRYLIKTRGQQVTLSCSPISGHRSVSWYQQTPGQGLQFLFEYFSETQRNKGNFPGRFSGRQFSNSRSEMNVSTLELGDSALYLCASSSGTGSYEQYFGPGTRLTVT.

The CDR3 DNA is TGCGCCAGCAGCCAAGATCTCGAGTACTATGGCTACACCTTC. This encodes CASSQDLEYYGYTF. The J gene is TRBJ1-2, the V gene TRBV4-3; D is unresolved. The length of the CDR3 is 14 residues. V lost 0 bases and J lost 3, with 8 bases in between. Germline assignment: CDR1 LGHNA and CDR2 YSLEER.

The rearrangement uses TRBV12-5 and TRBJ2-2; tentative D call: TRBD2 (6 bases). Germline V gene sequence: CDR1 LGHNT, CDR2 FRNRAP. The CDR3 is 18 amino acids. V was shortened by 10 bases and J by 0 bases, with 24 bases between the two germline ends. Here the CDR3 DNA reads TGTGCTAACCAGGGTACCCTAGCGCCAACCGCGAACACCGGGGAGCTGTTTTTT. Translating it yields CANQGTLAPTANTGELFF.

The V and J genes are TRBV2 and TRBJ2-1; maybe TRBD2 (6 bases). The V gene's germline CDR1 is SNHLY and CDR2 FYNNEI. Between the trimmed V and J ends, which lost 6 bases and 14 bases, there was a span of 14 bases. CDR3 length: 11 residues. The CDR3 DNA reads TGTGCCAGCAGAGCCGTGGAGGGTGAGTTCTTC. Residues: CASRAVEGEFF.

This clone was counted between two and nine times. The chain uses TRBV30 and TRBJ2-3; a weak D match, TRBD1 (6 bases). The CDR3 loop spans 16 amino acids. Between the trimmed V and J ends, which lost 1 base and 0 bases, there was a span of 14 bases. Germline CDR1 and CDR2: GTSNPN and SVGIG (reference sequence). CDR3 residues: CAWSDTGHPSTDTQYF. DNA for the CDR3: TGTGCCTGGAGTGACACGGGACACCCCAGCACAGATACGCAGTATTTT.

This clone occurred once. The V and J genes are TRBV4-1 and TRBJ2-1, with TRBD1 matching over 8 bases. The CDR3 has 15 amino acids. With 4 bases clipped from V and 2 bases from J, the junction kept 4 bases outside the gene matches. Germline values: CDR1 MGHRA, CDR2 YSYEKL. CDR3 residues: CASSPGQVTYNEQFF. DNA for the CDR3: TGCGCCAGCAGCCCGGGACAGGTCACCTACAATGAGCAGTTCTTC.

This clone was observed a handful of times. The V call is TRBV5-1, the J call TRBJ2-5, with a tentative D call TRBD2 (6 bases). The end of the DNA is better explained by TRBJ2-7, so the J call may be wrong. The CDR3 has 16 amino acids. CDR1 and CDR2 from the germline V gene are SGHRS and YFSETQ. CDR3 sequence reads: CASSERSRDFTYEQYF. The DNA for the CDR3 is TGCGCCAGCAGCGAAAGGAGTCGGGACTTTACTTACGAGCAGTACTTC.

This sequence joins TRBV27 and TRBJ2-3; D unresolved. V lost 6 bases and J 0 bases, leaving 10 bases between the germline ends. The germline gives CDR1 MNHEY, CDR2 SMNVEV (reference sequence). The CDR3 has 14 residues. CDR3 in amino acids: CASSTSESTDTQYF. CDR3 sequence (DNA): TGTGCCAGCAGCACGAGCGAGAGCACAGATACGCAGTATTTT.

The chain is built from TRBV6-1 and TRBJ1-1, with 7 bases that match TRBD1. J lost 0 bases, V lost 6 bases, and 4 bases had no gene match. CDR1 MNHNS and CDR2 SASEGT come from the germline V gene. The CDR3 covers 14 residues. CDR3 nucleotides: TGTGCCAGCAGGACAGGGCTTGTGAACACTGAAGCTTTCTTT. This sequence encodes CASRTGLVNTEAFF.

The CDR3 DNA follows: TGTGCCAGCACCCCACAACCTCGAGGGGAGCTGTTTTTT. This translates into CASTPQPRGELFF. This chain joins TRBV28 and TRBJ2-2; D remains unclear. The germline CDR1 and CDR2 sequences are MDHEN and SYDVKM. This CDR3 is 13 amino acids long. The ends were cut back, 7 bases at V and 8 bases at J, with 14 bases in the middle.

The V call is TRBV28, the J call TRBJ1-1, with D perhaps TRBD1 (5 bases). The CDR3 has 12 amino acids. V lost 2 bases and J lost 10, with 11 bases in between. Germline V CDR1 and CDR2: MDHEN, SYDVKM. The CDR3 protein is CASSLDRARAFF. The CDR3 nucleotides are TGTGCCAGCAGTTTAGACAGAGCTCGAGCTTTCTTT.

Comment on this clone: A junction end diverges from the germline sequence, so it may reflect a read error. The chain has TRBV5-1 and TRBJ2-3, with 11 positions matching TRBD1. This CDR3 spans 14 amino acids. Looked up from germline, CDR1 is SGHRS and CDR2 is YFSETQ. The chain's CDR3 is CANSLGQGADTQYF. In nucleotides, the CDR3 is TGCGCCAACAGCTTGGGACAGGGGGCAGATACGCAGTATTTT.

This clone was counted a single time. The chain has TRBV2 and TRBJ2-1; 7 bases agree with TRBD2. Per the germline V gene, CDR1 is SNHLY and CDR2 is FYNNEI. With V trimmed by 7 bases and J by 9 bases, 12 bases remained unmatched. The CDR3 is 14 amino acids. The CDR3 nucleotides read TGTGCCAGCACCCTGGTCCCGGGACTAATTGAGCAGTTCTTC. This codes for CASTLVPGLIEQFF.

On this clone itself: A junction boundary mismatches the germline segment, possibly from a read error. The rearrangement uses TRBV7-9 and TRBJ1-2; D call uncertain. The germline V gene has CDR1 SEHNR and CDR2 FQNEAQ (reference sequence). The CDR3 spans 12 residues. Here the CDR3 DNA reads TGTTCCAGCAGCCCTAACCCTTATGGCTACACCTTC. Residues: CSSSPNPYGYTF.

V usage is TRBV14 and J usage is TRBJ2-3; D uncertain. Germline V gene sequence: CDR1 SGHDN, CDR2 FVKESK. The CDR3 consists of 15 residues. V was clipped by 1 base and J by 4 bases, with 12 bases between them. This CDR3 is CASSQGTVVPDTQYF. In DNA, the CDR3 is TGTGCCAGCAGCCAAGGAACAGTGGTCCCAGATACGCAGTATTTT.

This clone was seen more than once but under ten times. The chain joins TRBV13 to TRBJ2-1; possibly TRBD1 for D (6 bases). Germline values: CDR1 PRHDT, CDR2 FYEKMQ (reference sequence). Trimming took 0 bases from V and 10 from J, leaving 7 bases between them. The CDR3 is made up of 12 amino acids. CDR3 DNA: TGTGCCAGCAGCTTAGGGCAGGGGGAGCAGTTCTTC. Its translation: CASSLGQGEQFF.

The rearrangement links TRBV29-1 to TRBJ1-4, with D perhaps TRBD1 (6 bases). The CDR3 spans 15 residues. Looked up from germline, CDR1 is SQVTM and CDR2 is ANQGSEA. Trimming removed 6 bases at V and 5 bases at J, with 19 bases between. The CDR3 protein is CSVKPSGGLNEKLFF. The DNA for the CDR3 is TGCAGCGTAAAACCCTCGGGGGGCTTGAATGAAAAACTGTTTTTT.

The gene calls are TRBV7-2 and TRBJ2-4; tentatively, D is TRBD1 (6 bases). CDR3 size: 14 residues. Germline loops: CDR1 SGHTA, CDR2 FQGNSA. The ends were cut back, 2 bases at V and 7 bases at J, with 12 bases in the middle. This chain's CDR3 is CASSLNTGYNIQYF. In DNA form, the CDR3 reads TGTGCCAGCAGCTTAAATACAGGGTACAACATTCAGTACTTC.